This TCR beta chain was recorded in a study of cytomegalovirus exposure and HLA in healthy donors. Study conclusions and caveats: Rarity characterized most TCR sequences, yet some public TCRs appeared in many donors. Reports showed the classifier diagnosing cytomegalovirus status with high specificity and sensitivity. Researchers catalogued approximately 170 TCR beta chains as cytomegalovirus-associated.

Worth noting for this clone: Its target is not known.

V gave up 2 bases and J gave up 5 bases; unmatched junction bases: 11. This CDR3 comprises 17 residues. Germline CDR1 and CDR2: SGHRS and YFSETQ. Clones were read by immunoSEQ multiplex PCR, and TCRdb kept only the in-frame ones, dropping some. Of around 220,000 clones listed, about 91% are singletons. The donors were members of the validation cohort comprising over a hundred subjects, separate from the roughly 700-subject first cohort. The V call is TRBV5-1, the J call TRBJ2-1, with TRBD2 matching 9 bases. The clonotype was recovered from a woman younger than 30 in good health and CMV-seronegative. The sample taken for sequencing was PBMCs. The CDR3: CASSFSAGGQSDNEQFF. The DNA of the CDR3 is TGCGCCAGCAGCTTTTCTGCGGGAGGGCAATCGGACAATGAGCAGTTCTTC.